The 24 T cell receptor beta chains below come from one sample, sequenced in a study of early T cells in non-severe SARS-CoV-2 infection. From the 5' RACE reads, TCRdb called clonotypes with MiXCR, one entry per CDR3 protein. The profile shows roughly 93,000 distinct CDR3 sequences, 14% to 15% of them singletons. The source material was whole blood. The receptors were sampled from an adult who was a healthcare worker with PCR-confirmed SARS-CoV-2 infection or an uninfected control (not recorded which).

This clonotype occurred a few times. The chain employs TRBV19 and TRBJ1-6, with D possibly TRBD1 on 6 matching bases. V gave up 5 bases and J gave up 7 bases, with 9 bases separating them. CDR1 is LNHDA, CDR2 SQIVND, per germline (reference sequence). The CDR3 has 13 residues. The CDR3 spells CASSYDRNSPLHF. As DNA, the CDR3 is TGTGCCAGTAGTTATGACAGGAATTCACCCCTCCACTTT.

This clonotype was recorded a few times. The V call is TRBV18, the J call TRBJ1-5; D ambiguous. CDR1 is KGHSH, CDR2 LQKENI, per germline. CDR3 length equals 13 residues. V lost 2 bases to trimming and J lost 10 bases, with 12 bases between them. CDR3 protein: CASSPEGGGPQHF. The CDR3 nucleotides read TGTGCCAGCTCACCAGAGGGTGGAGGACCCCAGCATTTT.

In its sample, this clonotype was seen many times. The J gene is TRBJ1-1, the V gene TRBV25-1; D is uncertain. Germline V gene lookup returns CDR1 MGHDK and CDR2 SYGVNS. Deletions cut 6 bases from V and 0 bases from J, with 8 bases between. The CDR3 sequence is 13 residues long. The CDR3 DNA reads as TGTGCCAGCAGAGGGTTCATGAACACTGAAGCTTTCTTT. This sequence encodes CASRGFMNTEAFF. Together with reference TRBV25-1 and TRBJ1-1, the CDR3 gives the full variable domain: EADIYQTPRYLVIGTGKKITLECSQTMGHDKMYWYQQDPGMELHLIHYSYGVNSTEKGDLSSESTVSRIRTEHFPLTLESARPSHTSQYLCASRGFMNTEAFFGQGTRLTVV.

This clonotype was found many times. Written as DNA, the CDR3 is TGTGCCAGCAGCTCCCCGCTAGCGGGGGTCACTGGGGAGCTGTTTTTT. Its translation: CASSSPLAGVTGELFF. The chain is built from TRBV5-6 and TRBJ2-2; 10 bases match TRBD2. The junction had 10 bases not matched to a gene; V was cut back by 3 bases and J by 8 bases. Germline loops: CDR1 SGHDT, CDR2 YYEEEE. The CDR3 has 16 residues.

This clonotype was counted only a few times. The chain recombines TRBV2 with TRBJ1-1; D is unclear. Germline V lookup: CDR1 SNHLY, CDR2 FYNNEI. The CDR3 spans 12 residues. The ends were cut back, 2 bases at V and 11 bases at J, with 12 bases in the middle. The CDR3 nucleotides read TGTGCCAGCAGTGAAATGGGCGCCGTGGCTTTCTTT. Its translation: CASSEMGAVAFF.

The V and J genes are TRBV10-2 and TRBJ1-3; no reliable D call. In germline, CDR1 is WSHSY, CDR2 SAAADI. Trimming pared 2 bases from V and 6 bases from J, leaving 5 bases between. The CDR3 runs to 12 residues. CDR3 sequence: CASSEPENTIYF. CDR3 nucleotide sequence: TGCGCCAGCAGTGAGCCCGAAAACACCATATATTTT.

This clonotype came up many times. CDR3 loop: CASRRNKWAGLFSEQYV. For the CDR3, the DNA is TGTGCCAGCAGACGAAACAAATGGGCGGGACTTTTCTCCGAGCAGTACGTC. The chain employs TRBV5-8 and TRBJ2-7; D is possibly TRBD2 (6 bases). Germline V gives CDR1 SGHTS, CDR2 YDEGEE. This CDR3 is built from 17 residues. The V end lost 5 bases, the J end lost 6 bases, and 27 bases lay between the germline ends.

The gene calls are TRBV20-1 and TRBJ1-2; D perhaps matches TRBD1 (5 bases). V lost 5 bases and J lost 8, with 12 bases in between. This CDR3 has 11 residues. Germline-derived CDR1 and CDR2 are DFQATT and SNEGSKA (reference sequence). The CDR3 loop reads CSASREGGYTF. The CDR3 DNA sequence: TGCAGTGCTTCCAGGGAGGGCGGCTACACCTTC.

This clonotype has a count of ten or more. DNA of the CDR3: TGCGCCAGCAGACCCGACACGAACCAAGAGACCCAGTACTTC. Protein product: CASRPDTNQETQYF. The V gene is TRBV5-1, the J gene TRBJ2-5; D unclear. CDR1 and CDR2 from the germline V gene are SGHRS and YFSETQ. Trimming took off 5 bases at V and 0 bases at J, with 11 bases between the two ends. The CDR3 is 14 residues long.

This clonotype turned up a few times. The chain recombines TRBV7-2 with TRBJ1-6; the D is unclear. The length of the CDR3 is 15 residues. Trimming removed 5 bases from V and 9 bases from J, with 17 bases in between. Germline V gene data show CDR1 as SGHTA and CDR2 as FQGNSA. CDR3 sequence: CASSRTDGLGSPLHF. CDR3 nucleotides: TGTGCCAGCAGCCGCACGGACGGACTCGGTTCACCCCTCCACTTT.

This clonotype was counted many times. CDR3 sequence (DNA): TGTGCCAGCAGCTTGAATAGCGGGGTTTTTAATGAAAAACTGTTTTTT. Translating gives CASSLNSGVFNEKLFF. The chain carries TRBV5-6 and TRBJ1-4; D not resolved. The germline V and J ends were trimmed by 1 base and 4 bases, with 14 bases remaining between them. The germline V gene encodes CDR1 SGHDT and CDR2 YYEEEE. The CDR3 is made up of 16 amino acids. Drawing the rest from reference TRBV5-6 and TRBJ1-4, the complete variable domain is DAGVTQSPTHLIKTRGQQVTLRCSPKSGHDTVSWYQQALGQGPQFIFQYYEEEERQRGNFPDRFSGHQFPNYSSELNVNALLLGDSALYLCASSLNSGVFNEKLFFGSGTQLSVL.

Comment on this clonotype: A much larger clone differs by one base, so this may be a read error. J is TRBJ2-2 and V is TRBV29-1; TRBD1 matches at 9 bases. Germline-derived CDR1 and CDR2 are SQVTM and ANQGSEA. The CDR3 is 14 residues long. The chain's CDR3 is CSVPLGTGTGELSF. CDR3 in DNA: TGCAGCGTCCCCTTAGGGACAGGGACCGGGGAGCTGTCTTTT.

This chain connects TRBV29-1 to TRBJ2-5; maybe TRBD1 (6 bases). Per germline, CDR1 SQVTM and CDR2 ANQGSEA. This CDR3 is built from 12 residues. Trimming took off 5 bases at V and 4 bases at J, with 11 bases between the two ends. The CDR3 region is CSVNRAGETQYF. DNA of the CDR3: TGCAGCGTTAACAGGGCTGGAGAGACCCAGTACTTC.

The chain links TRBV19 to TRBJ2-6; 10 bases align to TRBD1. The CDR3 runs 16 residues. The germline V gene encodes CDR1 LNHDA and CDR2 SQIVND (reference sequence). V shed 9 bases, J shed 2 bases, and the junction held 7 bases outside the gene matches. The CDR3: CASNPGQGTGANVLTF. In DNA, the CDR3 is TGTGCCAGCAACCCGGGACAGGGGACTGGGGCCAACGTCCTGACTTTC.

This clonotype appeared a few times. J is TRBJ2-1 and V is TRBV6-6; no firm D call. CDR1 and CDR2 from the germline V gene are MNHNY and SVGAGI (reference sequence). V was cut by 5 bases and J by 4 bases, with 6 bases left in between. This CDR3 comprises 12 residues. CDR3: CASSIIYNEQFF. The DNA for the CDR3 is TGTGCCAGCAGTATAATTTACAATGAGCAGTTCTTC.

This clonotype came up a few times. The V gene is TRBV4-1, the J gene TRBJ2-3; tentative D call: TRBD2 (6 bases). This CDR3 is built from 15 residues. V lost 4 bases to trimming and J lost 6 bases, with 17 bases between them. Germline V CDR1 and CDR2: MGHRA, YSYEKL. This CDR3 is CASSLGTSLWDTQYF. CDR3 nucleotide sequence: TGCGCCAGCAGCCTGGGGACTTCCCTCTGGGATACGCAGTATTTT.

On this clonotype itself: A much larger clone differs from this one at a single base, so this may be a read error. The chain links TRBV4-1 to TRBJ2-4, with 12 bases aligning to TRBD2. Germline V gene sequence: CDR1 MGHRA, CDR2 YSYEKL. CDR3 length: 15 residues. This CDR3 reads CPSSQLAGGPDIQYF. CDR3 in DNA: TGCCCCAGCAGCCAGCTAGCGGGGGGGCCGGACATTCAGTACTTC.

This clonotype was recorded a few times. This chain links TRBV12-3 or TRBV12-4 with TRBJ2-1, with 10 bases identical to TRBD1. With 5 bases clipped from V and 8 bases from J, the junction kept 6 bases outside the gene matches. The CDR3 length is 14 residues. CDR3 sequence reads: CASSRRDRGHEQFF. As DNA, the CDR3 is TGTGCCAGCAGTCGCCGGGACAGGGGCCATGAGCAGTTCTTC.

This clonotype showed up many times. The J gene is TRBJ1-2, the V gene TRBV12-3 or TRBV12-4; no firm D call. With 1 base removed from V and 6 bases from J, the gap between germline ends came to 18 bases. This CDR3 is built from 16 residues. Here the CDR3 reads CASSLEGRSSPHGYTF. The CDR3 DNA follows: TGTGCCAGCAGTTTAGAGGGCAGATCTTCCCCCCATGGCTACACCTTC.

This clonotype was detected only once. The genes are TRBV29-1 and TRBJ1-2; D is undetermined. Germline V lookup: CDR1 SQVTM, CDR2 ANQGSEA. This CDR3 spans 12 amino acids. The DNA of the CDR3 is TGCAGTATCCTCACTCCTCCTTATGGCTACACCTTC. This encodes CSILTPPYGYTF.

This clonotype came up a few times. V is TRBV6-6 and J is TRBJ2-5, with 9 bases lining up with TRBD1. This CDR3 is 13 amino acids long. The J segment lost 4 bases and the V segment lost 6 bases, leaving 3 bases of the junction unmatched. Germline CDR1 and CDR2: MNHNY and SVGAGI (reference sequence). CDR3 in DNA: TGTGCCAGCAGGCTGGACAGGGGAGAGACCCAGTACTTC. It translates to CASRLDRGETQYF.

The CDR3 region is CASSSIPGAGGYTF. CDR3 in DNA: TGTGCCAGCAGTTCCATCCCCGGGGCGGGTGGCTACACCTTC. This chain links TRBV6-5 with TRBJ1-2; tentative D call: TRBD1 (5 bases). The CDR3 loop spans 14 amino acids. The germline V gene has CDR1 MNHEY and CDR2 SVGAGI. The V and J ends lost 4 bases and 7 bases respectively, with 16 bases between them.

In its sample, this clonotype was seen a few times. The chain carries TRBV7-3 and TRBJ2-1, with 7 bases aligning to TRBD2. From germline, CDR1 is SGHTA and CDR2 FQGTGA. J lost 5 bases, V lost 5 bases, and 9 bases had no gene match. This CDR3 is built from 15 residues. The CDR3 DNA reads as TGTGCCAGCAGCGCGGGCGGGGGACCTCACAATGAGCAGTTCTTC. This gives the protein CASSAGGGPHNEQFF. Combining the CDR3 with reference TRBV7-3 and TRBJ2-1 gives the whole variable domain GAGVSQTPSNKVTEKGKYVELRCDPISGHTALYWYRQSLGQGPEFLIYFQGTGAADDSGLPNDRFFAVRPEGSVSTLKIQRTERGDSAVYLCASSAGGGPHNEQFFGPGTRLTVL.

This clonotype showed up many times. The rearrangement uses TRBV6-5 and TRBJ1-2; D unresolved. The CDR3 contains 14 residues. Trimming took 3 bases from V and 5 from J, leaving 13 bases between them. In germline, CDR1 is MNHEY, CDR2 SVGAGI. CDR3 coding DNA: TGTGCCAGCAGTTATAGCAGGACTCTTTATGGCTACACCTTC. It encodes CASSYSRTLYGYTF.